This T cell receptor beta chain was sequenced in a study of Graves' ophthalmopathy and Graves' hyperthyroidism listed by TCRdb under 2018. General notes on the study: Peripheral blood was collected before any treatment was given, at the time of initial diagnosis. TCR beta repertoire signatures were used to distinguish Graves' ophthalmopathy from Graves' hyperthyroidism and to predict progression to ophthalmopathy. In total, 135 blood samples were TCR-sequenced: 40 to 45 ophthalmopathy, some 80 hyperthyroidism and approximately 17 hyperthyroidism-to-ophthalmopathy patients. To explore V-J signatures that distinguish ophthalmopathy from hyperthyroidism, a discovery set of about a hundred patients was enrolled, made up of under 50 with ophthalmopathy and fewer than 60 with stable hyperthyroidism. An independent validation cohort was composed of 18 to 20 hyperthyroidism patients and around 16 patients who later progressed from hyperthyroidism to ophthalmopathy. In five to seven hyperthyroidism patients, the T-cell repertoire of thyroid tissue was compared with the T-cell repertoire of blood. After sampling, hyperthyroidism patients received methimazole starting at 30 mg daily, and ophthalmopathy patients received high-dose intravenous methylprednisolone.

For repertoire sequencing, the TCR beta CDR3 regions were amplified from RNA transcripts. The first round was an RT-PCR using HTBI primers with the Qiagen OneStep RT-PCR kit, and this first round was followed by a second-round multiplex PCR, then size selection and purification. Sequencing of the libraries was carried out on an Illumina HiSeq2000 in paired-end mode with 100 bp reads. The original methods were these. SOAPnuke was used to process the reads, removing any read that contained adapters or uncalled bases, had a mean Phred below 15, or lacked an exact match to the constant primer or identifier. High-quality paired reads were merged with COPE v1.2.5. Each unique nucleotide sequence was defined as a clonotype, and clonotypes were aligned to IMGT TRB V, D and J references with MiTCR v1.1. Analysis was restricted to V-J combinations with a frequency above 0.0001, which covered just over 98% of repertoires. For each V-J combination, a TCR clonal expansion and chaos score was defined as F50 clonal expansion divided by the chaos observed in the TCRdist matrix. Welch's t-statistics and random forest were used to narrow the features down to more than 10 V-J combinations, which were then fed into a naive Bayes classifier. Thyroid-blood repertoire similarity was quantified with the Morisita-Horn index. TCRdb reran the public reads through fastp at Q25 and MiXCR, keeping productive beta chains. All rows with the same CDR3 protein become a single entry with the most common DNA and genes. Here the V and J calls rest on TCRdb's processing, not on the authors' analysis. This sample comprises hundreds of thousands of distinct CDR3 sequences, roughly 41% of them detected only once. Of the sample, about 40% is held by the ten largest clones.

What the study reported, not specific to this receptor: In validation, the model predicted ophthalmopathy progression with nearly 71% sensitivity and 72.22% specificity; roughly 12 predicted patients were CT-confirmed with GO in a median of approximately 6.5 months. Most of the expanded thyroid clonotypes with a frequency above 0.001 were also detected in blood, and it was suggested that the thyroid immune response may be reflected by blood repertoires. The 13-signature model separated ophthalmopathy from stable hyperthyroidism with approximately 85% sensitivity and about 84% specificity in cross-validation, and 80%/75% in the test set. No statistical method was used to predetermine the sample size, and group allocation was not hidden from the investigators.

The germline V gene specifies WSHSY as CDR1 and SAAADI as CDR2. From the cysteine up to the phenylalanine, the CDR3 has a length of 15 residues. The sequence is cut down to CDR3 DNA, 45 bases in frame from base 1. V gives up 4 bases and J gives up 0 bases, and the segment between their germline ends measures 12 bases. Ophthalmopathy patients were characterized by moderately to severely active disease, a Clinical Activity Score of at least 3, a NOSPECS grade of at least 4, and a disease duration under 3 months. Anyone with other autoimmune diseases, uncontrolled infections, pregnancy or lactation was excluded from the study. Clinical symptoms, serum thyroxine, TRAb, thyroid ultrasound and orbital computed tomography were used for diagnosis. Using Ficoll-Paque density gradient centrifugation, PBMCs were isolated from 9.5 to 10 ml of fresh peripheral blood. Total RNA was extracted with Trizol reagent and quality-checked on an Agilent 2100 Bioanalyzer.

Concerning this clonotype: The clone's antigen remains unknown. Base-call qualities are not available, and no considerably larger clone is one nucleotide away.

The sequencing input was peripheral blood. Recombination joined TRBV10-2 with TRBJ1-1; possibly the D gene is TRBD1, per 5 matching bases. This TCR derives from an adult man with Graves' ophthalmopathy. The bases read TGCGCCAGCAGTGGGGGGGACGGGCTGAACACTGAAGCTTTCTTT. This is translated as CASSGGDGLNTEAFF.